This record concerns one TCR beta chain sequence. Its binding antigen is unknown. No much larger clone exists at a distance of one base, and base qualities are not known. The cohort consisted of hundreds of healthy bone marrow donors. Cohort members were all nominally healthy when sampled, although unrecorded immune exposures were likely present. The donor was CMV seropositive and belonged to the group of 250 to 350 seropositive cohort members. Each donor provided a peripheral blood sample, and peripheral blood mononuclear cells were used for TCR beta sequencing. Genomic DNA extraction from the blood cell samples was performed with the Qiagen DNeasy Blood Extraction Kit. Library preparation used the immunoSEQ multiplex PCR assay. For the multiplex PCR, a mixture combining 60 forward primers for TCR Vbeta segments and 13 reverse primers for TCR Jbeta segments was used. The CDR3 region of rearranged TCR beta genes was amplified from genomic DNA by a multiplex PCR assay. The Illumina HiSeq System was used to sequence the amplified TCR beta libraries as 87-base-pair reads. The study's processing was this. In a later analysis, tens of millions of unique TCR beta chains were counted across the roughly 670 repertoires, and roughly 9.9 million of these chains were shared by at least two donors. To remove PCR and sequencing errors, raw reads were error-corrected and collapsed into unique sequences using a nearest-neighbor algorithm that merged closely related sequences. CDR3 sequences were aligned to IMGT reference sequences to assign V, D and J gene segments. For a sequence to be retained, a match of at least six nucleotides was required to both a V gene segment and a J gene segment. A rearrangement counted as productive if the CDR3 had no stop codons and remained in frame with V and J, and every other rearrangement counted as non-productive. CDR3 was defined by IMGT convention, running from the second conserved V-encoded cysteine to the conserved J-encoded phenylalanine. The earlier analysis of about 610 of the donors excluded sequences that lacked an unambiguous match to a single V gene segment. In an earlier analysis of some 590 of the donors, a V segment was called functional when productive rearrangements were above 56.7%, and segregating when the standard deviation between donors exceeded 5%. A statistical classification framework was developed to diagnose cytomegalovirus status using the catalog of TCR beta chain sequences. A later analysis assigned V and J genes by comparing TCR nucleotide sequences with IMGT/GENE-DB human TR gene sequences. In a later analysis, CDR3 sequences and most-parsimonious VDJ recombination scenarios were assigned using the TCRdist pipeline. In a later analysis, each TCR beta chain was defined by its CDR3 amino acid sequence together with its V-gene family, and reads without a unique V-gene family were excluded. As a way to deal with suspected cross-contamination and a sequencing artifact, a later analysis dropped 450 to 600 nucleotide sequences that were highly shared and had low generation probability. In a later analysis, a clonal expansion index was calculated for each public chain from normalized within-repertoire ranks of inferred template counts. In a later analysis, generation probabilities were computed with a VDJ recombination model fitted to out-of-frame rearrangements, and the resulting probabilities were checked against IGoR. A later analysis scored TCR-TCR, TCR-HLA and TCR-CMV co-occurrence with hypergeometric tests, applying a repertoire-size bias correction to TCR pairs. To estimate false discovery rates, a later analysis permuted the HLA or CMV assignments 20 times. In a later analysis, co-occurring TCRs were grouped using DBSCAN, and TCRdist sequence similarity was added for clustering within HLA-allele-positive subsets. Repertoires with fewer than 30,000 or more than 120,000 public chains, plus five repertoires with anomalous nucleotide sharing, were excluded from co-occurrence clustering. TCRdb took this table from immuneACCESS and kept in-frame rearrangements with V and J called. Such tables lack part of the clones; where checked against another copy, unresolved V genes explain under half of the gap, and the rest is unexplained. The DNA gave D and trimming, while V, J and clone size come from that table. The sample includes around 130,000 clones, with 75% to 90% observed a single time. Clones ranked in the top ten supply about 6.7% of the sample.

The source of the sample is a study of cytomegalovirus exposure and HLA in healthy donors (dated by TCRdb to about 2017). In terms of the full investigation: An earlier analysis of several hundred of the donors reported 250 to 350 Gb of sequence data and 117 million unique TCR beta sequences from approximately 180 million T cells. Roughly 300 gigabases of sequencing data and 70 million to 85 million unique TCR sequences were included in an early release covering under 650 HLA-typed donors. The genetic ancestry cluster associated with self-reported Caucasian donors included 81% of the 300 to 400 genotyped donors. The study was designed to test whether signatures of past pathogen exposure could be identified by cataloging public T cell receptors. Using immunosequencing, the study profiled T cell repertoires from fewer than 700 subjects and related those repertoires to cytomegalovirus serostatus. Along with the roughly 670-subject first cohort, a separate validation cohort of over a hundred different subjects was used. To predict cytomegalovirus infection status, the study brought together high-throughput TCR immunosequencing, statistical association of individual TCRs with disease status, and machine learning. In a later analysis, previously published TCR beta repertoires from about 670 donors were re-analyzed and high-resolution HLA genotyping was added so that TCR occurrence patterns could be studied. The later analysis used no new phenotypic data to find candidate immune exposures, relying instead on TCR beta sequences and their occurrence across donors. An earlier analysis of about 600 of the donors used high-throughput TCR beta sequencing to judge whether each TCR beta V gene segment behaved as functional or pseudogenic. Donor age, sex, ethnicity and CMV serostatus were compiled alongside the repertoire data. A later genetic analysis took genome-wide SNP genotypes for 398 of the 666 donors and used that subset as a discovery cohort. All discovery cohort repertoires had been generated on a single sequencing platform. HLA typing covered class I and class II loci at four-digit resolution. The number of typed donors differed by locus: 629-630 for A, B, C, DRB1 and DQB1; 500 to 550 for DQA1; 600 to 610 for DPA1; and about 470 for DPB1. A few DR-DQ haplotypes were handled as single units for association and clustering because linkage in the cohort was strong. Among almost 400 genotyped donors of the cohort, an average of around 240,000 unique TCR beta nucleotide sequences were sequenced per donor, around 18% of them non-productive. Results and caveats for the whole study, not just this receptor: A group of highly shared sequence variants was considered likely to be a technical artifact of the sequencing pipeline. The study gave a list of about 160 TCR beta chains associated with cytomegalovirus. Correlated functional status among segregating V segments might be attributable to linkage disequilibrium, but an unknown experimental factor could not be ruled out. When HLA alleles, especially DR and DQ, strongly co-occurred, attributing TCR associations to individual alleles was difficult. This cohort had only TCR beta chains sequenced, and the lack of alpha or paired-chain data limited which features could be detected. In both the original and validation cohorts, the classifier was reported to diagnose cytomegalovirus status with high specificity and sensitivity. Because some donors lacked HLA typing at each locus, the association tests relied only on the typed subset. Most TCR sequences were seen in very few donors, while some public TCRs were found in many individuals. A later genetic analysis reported fewer N-insertions in productive TCRs among donors in an Asian-associated ancestry cluster than the roughly 700-donor mean. In a later genetic analysis, a missense DCLRE1C variant was associated with V-gene and J-gene trimming of TCR beta chains, and the association was replicated in an independent cohort. Some IMGT-functional V segments, including TRBV6-2 and TRBV6-3, could not be distinguished by the 87-base-pair reads and were therefore excluded. At a false discovery rate of 0.05, a later analysis linked 16,000 or so TCR beta sequences to specific HLA alleles. The presence/absence analyses assumed that sequencing depth was roughly uniform across donors, and that assumption may not be true. Several of the top co-occurrence clusters appeared to be linked to parvovirus B19, influenza, CMV and Epstein-Barr virus, according to a later analysis. A later analysis found that most CMV-associated TCR beta chains appeared HLA-restricted, with HLA associations seemingly driven largely by CMV exposure. A further reported finding was that TCR beta sequences accurately predicted the HLA-A and HLA-B alleles for most subjects in the first cohort. According to the authors, the approach could potentially be generalized to other disease states and immunological phenotypes. Immune exposure information for the cohort was limited to CMV serostatus. A later analysis found that HLA-associated TCR beta chains were more clonally expanded and had lower generation probabilities than equally common non-associated chains. In a later analysis, the rate of TCR association differed among HLA loci, with DRB1 alleles having the most associated TCRs and HLA-C alleles having the fewest. Broadly in line with IMGT annotations, most TCR beta V segments showed up in productive rearrangements about 87% or about 30% of the time in an earlier analysis of 587 of the donors. In vitro tests confirmed that a few of the cytomegalovirus-associated TCR beta chains recognize cytomegalovirus antigens. Because counts were too low, some 16 rarely observed V segments, including chromosome 9 orphons, were excluded from the earlier analysis of under 650 of the donors.

Spanning cysteine to phenylalanine, the CDR3 consists of 15 amino acids. The read is trimmed to its CDR3 DNA, 45 bases read in frame from base 1. The germline V gene (reference sequence) provides CDR1 SGHNT and CDR2 YYREEE. Trimming takes 0 bases from V and 1 base from J, and the germline ends sit 10 bases apart. The TCR comes from a woman aged 25 to 39 in good health and CMV-seropositive. Sequenced: PBMCs. Recombination connected TRBV5-4 to TRBJ1-2; TRBD1 is a weak D gene call, 6 bases matching. This receptor has the CDR3 CASSLVGRGNYGYTF. DNA sequence: TGTGCCAGCAGCTTGGTGGGCAGGGGTAACTATGGCTACACCTTC.